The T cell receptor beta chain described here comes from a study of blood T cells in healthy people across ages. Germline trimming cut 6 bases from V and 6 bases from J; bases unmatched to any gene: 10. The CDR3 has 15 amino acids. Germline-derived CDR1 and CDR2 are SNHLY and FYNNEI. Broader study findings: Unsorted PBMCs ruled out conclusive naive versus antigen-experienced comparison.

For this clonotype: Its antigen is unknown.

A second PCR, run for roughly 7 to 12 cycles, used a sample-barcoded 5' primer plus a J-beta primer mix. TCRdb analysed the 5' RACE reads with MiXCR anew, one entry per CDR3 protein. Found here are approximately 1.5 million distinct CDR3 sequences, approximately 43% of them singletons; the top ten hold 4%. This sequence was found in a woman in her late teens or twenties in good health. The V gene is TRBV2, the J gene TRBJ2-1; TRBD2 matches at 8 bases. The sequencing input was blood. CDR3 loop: CASRLLAGIFNEQFF. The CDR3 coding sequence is TGTGCCAGCAGGCTGCTAGCGGGTATCTTCAATGAGCAGTTCTTC.